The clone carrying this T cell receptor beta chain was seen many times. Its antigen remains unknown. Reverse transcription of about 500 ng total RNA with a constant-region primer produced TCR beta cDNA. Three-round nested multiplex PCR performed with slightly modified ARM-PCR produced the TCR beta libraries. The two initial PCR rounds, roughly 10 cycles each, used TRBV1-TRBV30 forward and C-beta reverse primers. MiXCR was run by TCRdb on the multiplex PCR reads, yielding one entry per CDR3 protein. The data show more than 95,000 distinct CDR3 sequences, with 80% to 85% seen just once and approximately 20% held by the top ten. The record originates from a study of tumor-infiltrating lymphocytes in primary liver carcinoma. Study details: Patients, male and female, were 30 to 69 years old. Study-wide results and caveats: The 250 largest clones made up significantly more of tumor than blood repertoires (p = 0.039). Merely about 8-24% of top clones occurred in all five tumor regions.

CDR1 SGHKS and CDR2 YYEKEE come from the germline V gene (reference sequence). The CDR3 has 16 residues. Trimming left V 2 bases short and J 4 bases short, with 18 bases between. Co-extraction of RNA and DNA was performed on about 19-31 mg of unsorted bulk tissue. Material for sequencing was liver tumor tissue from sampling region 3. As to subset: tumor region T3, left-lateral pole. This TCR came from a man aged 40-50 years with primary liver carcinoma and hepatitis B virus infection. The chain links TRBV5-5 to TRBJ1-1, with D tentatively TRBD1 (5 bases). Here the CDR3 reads CASSFQQGTLATEAFF. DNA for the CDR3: TGTGCCAGCAGCTTCCAGCAGGGAACTTTGGCCACTGAAGCTTTCTTT.